This TCR beta chain was profiled in a study of type 1 regulatory T cells (dated by TCRdb to about 2021). Looking at the study overall: An in vitro protocol by which a Tr1-enriched, alloantigen-specific CD4 T cell product named T-allo10 was generated was characterized in the study. T-allo10 was under clinical evaluation in patients with hematological malignancies receiving allogeneic hematopoietic stem cell transplantation.

According to the description, T-allo10 cells that came from the donor were anergic, were specific for host alloantigens, and could carry out alloantigen-specific suppression. Remarks on this clonotype: Its target antigen remains unknown. One base away there is no much larger clone; base qualities are not given.

Cut back by 3 bases and 4 bases, the V and J ends lie 6 bases apart. CDR1 and CDR2 were assigned from the germline V gene as ENHRY and SYGVKD. Reading from cysteine to phenylalanine, the CDR3 counts 12 amino acids. Only the CDR3 region is kept as DNA, spanning 36 bases read in frame from base 1. For sequencing, an Illumina MiSeq was employed. TCRdb trimmed the raw reads at Q25, called clones with MiXCR and kept productive beta chains. Under each unique CDR3 protein, matching rows form one entry showing the most common genes and DNA. This sample comprises thousands of distinct CDR3 sequences, under 30% of them detected only once. The ten top clones hold more than 7.5% of the sample.

This chain joins TRBV10-3 to TRBJ2-5; the D region possibly corresponds to TRBD2 (5 bases align). This clonotype was obtained from a human donor in good health. The sequenced sample consisted of cultured T cells, either the whole culture or a sorted T cell fraction (not recorded which). What the cell subset or site label conveys for this sample: Tr1-enriched cell product generated in vitro against host alloantigens. CDR3 reads: CAISDRGETQYF. The DNA sequence is given as TGTGCCATCAGTGATCGGGGAGAGACCCAGTACTTC.